A single sample gave rise to the 18 T cell receptor beta chains below, sequenced in a study of T-cell memory formation after mild COVID-19. TCRdb ran MiXCR on the 5' RACE reads and lists one entry per CDR3 protein. Seen here are hundreds of thousands of distinct CDR3 sequences, around 15% observed once, and the top ten hold about 20%. Material: PBMCs or a T cell subset sorted from them (not recorded which). Receptors were obtained from a man younger than 30 who had mild COVID-19 (a few samples of this study predate the infection). Cell type and time point are not known.

This clonotype was observed a few times. The rearrangement links TRBV4-2 to TRBJ2-7, with D unresolved. CDR1 is LGHNA, CDR2 YNFKEQ, per germline. The CDR3 runs to 14 residues. The V and J ends lost 1 base and 5 bases respectively, with 12 bases between them. The CDR3 loop reads CASSQAAGPNEQYF. The CDR3 nucleotides are TGTGCCAGCAGCCAAGCCGCCGGGCCCAACGAGCAGTACTTC.

This clonotype occurred many times. This chain connects TRBV5-6 to TRBJ1-6, with TRBD1 identical over 7 bases. V lost 3 bases to trimming and J lost 10 bases; unmatched junction nucleotides: 10. Germline values: CDR1 SGHDT, CDR2 YYEEEE. The CDR3 is made up of 15 amino acids. The CDR3 coding sequence is TGTGCCAGCAGCTCAGCCCCGGGACAGACCTCACCCCTCCACTTT. It translates to CASSSAPGQTSPLHF.

This chain joins TRBV6-5 and TRBJ1-6; the D is unclear. Trimming shortened V by 3 bases and J by 5 bases, and 14 bases separated the two germline ends. CDR1 and CDR2 (germline): MNHEY, SVGAGI. This CDR3 spans 16 amino acids. In nucleotides, the CDR3 is TGTGCCAGCAGTTATACCCACAACACAAATAATTCACCCCTCCACTTT. Its protein is CASSYTHNTNNSPLHF.

This clonotype has just a few counts. CDR3: CASSYLSIGGTAPSTDTQYF. The CDR3 nucleotides are TGTGCCAGCAGTTACTTGTCCATCGGGGGGACCGCTCCTAGCACAGATACGCAGTATTTT. This sequence joins TRBV6-5 and TRBJ2-3, with 7 bases lining up with TRBD2. V shed 1 base, J shed 0 bases, and the junction held 16 bases outside the gene matches. The germline V gene has CDR1 MNHEY and CDR2 SVGAGI. The CDR3 has 20 residues.

The chain carries TRBV25-1 and TRBJ1-2, with 9 bases that match TRBD1. The CDR3 spans 14 residues. The J segment lost 2 bases and the V segment lost 8 bases, leaving 6 bases of the junction unmatched. Looked up from germline, CDR1 is MGHDK and CDR2 is SYGVNS. CDR3 sequence reads: CASGGGQGNYGYTF. CDR3 bases: TGTGCCAGCGGGGGGGGACAGGGAAACTATGGCTACACCTTC.

The rearrangement links TRBV5-1 to TRBJ2-7; tentatively, D is TRBD2 (5 bases). Germline-derived CDR1 and CDR2 are SGHRS and YFSETQ. Deletions cut 4 bases from V and 2 bases from J, with 10 bases between. This CDR3 spans 13 amino acids. As DNA, the CDR3 is TGCGCCAGCAGCCCTGGACTCCCCTACGAGCAGTACTTC. This encodes CASSPGLPYEQYF.

J is TRBJ1-5 and V is TRBV27; no clear D gene. V lost 3 bases, J lost 5 bases, and 5 bases lay in between. Germline-derived CDR1 and CDR2 are MNHEY and SMNVEV (reference sequence). This CDR3 spans 12 amino acids. CDR3 sequence reads: CASSFVDQPQHF. DNA of the CDR3: TGTGCCAGCAGTTTCGTCGATCAGCCCCAGCATTTT.

This chain connects TRBV9 to TRBJ2-1; TRBD1 matches at 8 bases. After removal of 3 bases from V and 10 bases from J, the junction contained 12 bases not matched to a gene. The CDR3 spans 15 residues. Looked up from germline, CDR1 is SGDLS and CDR2 is YYNGEE. CDR3 nucleotides: TGTGCCAGCAGCGACCCGGGACAGGCCCTCGGGGAGCAGTTCTTC. Translation: CASSDPGQALGEQFF.

This clonotype came up many times. This chain links TRBV11-3 with TRBJ2-2, with D unresolved. The V and J ends lost 2 bases and 4 bases respectively, with 11 bases between them. CDR1 is SGHNT and CDR2 is YENEEA in the germline V gene. The CDR3 is made up of 15 amino acids. The CDR3 nucleotides read TGTGCCAGCAGCTTATCCGGGTCGAGCACCGGGGAGCTGTTTTTT. This encodes CASSLSGSSTGELFF. Combining the CDR3 with reference TRBV11-3 and TRBJ2-2 gives the whole variable domain EAGVVQSPRYKIIEKKQPVAFWCNPISGHNTLYWYLQNLGQGPELLIRYENEEAVDDSQLPKDRFSAERLKGVDSTLKIQPAELGDSAVYLCASSLSGSSTGELFFGEGSRLTVL.

The V and J genes are TRBV6-6 and TRBJ1-2; 8 bases fit TRBD1. Germline V gene data show CDR1 as MNHNY and CDR2 as SVGAGI (reference sequence). This CDR3 is built from 16 residues. Losses at the gene ends were 4 bases for V and 4 bases for J; bases not matched to a gene: 11. CDR3 region: CASSFPGQGRGYGYTF. CDR3 coding DNA: TGTGCCAGCAGTTTTCCCGGACAGGGTAGGGGCTATGGCTACACCTTC.

The chain joins TRBV7-8 to TRBJ2-7; 9 bases agree with TRBD1. CDR1 is SGHVS, CDR2 FQNEAQ, per germline. This CDR3 is built from 15 residues. The trim removed 4 bases at V and 3 bases at J, leaving 7 bases unmatched. The CDR3 coding sequence is TGTGCCAGCAGCTCGCAACCGGGACAGGGCTACGAGCAGTACGTC. It encodes CASSSQPGQGYEQYV.

The chain uses TRBV6-5 and TRBJ2-1; D perhaps matches TRBD2 (5 bases). The CDR3 extends over 15 amino acids. CDR1 and CDR2 from the germline V gene are MNHEY and SVGAGI. Between the trimmed V and J ends, which lost 2 bases and 9 bases, there was a span of 17 bases. CDR3 nucleotide sequence: TGTGCCAGCAGTTACGGGCAGACTACGGCGGGTGAGCAGTTCTTC. It codes for CASSYGQTTAGEQFF.

The chain joins TRBV7-9 to TRBJ1-5; TRBD1 matches at 10 bases. The CDR3 contains 16 residues. Per the germline V gene, CDR1 is SEHNR and CDR2 is FQNEAQ (reference sequence). Trimming at V came to 6 bases and at J to 4 bases, leaving 9 bases not matched to a gene. The DNA of the CDR3 is TGTGCCAGCAGTGCCGGGACAGGGGCGATGAATCAGCCCCAGCATTTT. Encoded protein: CASSAGTGAMNQPQHF.

This clonotype has ten or more counts. The chain uses TRBV5-4 and TRBJ2-2; possible D gene TRBD1, 5 bases. CDR1 is SGHNT, CDR2 YYREEE, per germline (reference sequence). This CDR3 has 15 amino acids. The ends were cut back, 0 bases at V and 4 bases at J, with 10 bases in the middle. CDR3 protein: CASSLAKGSTGELFF. CDR3 coding DNA: TGTGCCAGCAGCTTGGCCAAGGGGTCCACCGGGGAGCTGTTTTTT.

This chain connects TRBV12-3 or TRBV12-4 to TRBJ2-7, with D tentatively TRBD2 (5 bases). Trimming cost V 3 bases and J 1 base, with 13 bases left between them. CDR3 size: 15 residues. Here the CDR3 DNA reads TGTGCCAGCAGTTTCGGAGGACCCCTATCCTACGAGCAGTACTTC. Encoded protein: CASSFGGPLSYEQYF.

This clonotype was seen many times. J is TRBJ2-7 and V is TRBV4-1; D possibly corresponds to TRBD1 (6 bases). Germline assignment: CDR1 MGHRA and CDR2 YSYEKL. The CDR3 has 15 amino acids. V dropped 3 bases and J dropped 0 bases, with 12 bases sitting between them. The CDR3 nucleotides read TGCGCCAGCAGCCACAACAGGGCGAGCTCCTACGAGCAGTACTTC. Residues: CASSHNRASSYEQYF.

This clonotype occurred a few times. V and J are TRBV12-5 and TRBJ2-7; TRBD1 agrees at 9 bases. The CDR3 spans 17 residues. J lost 2 bases, V lost 3 bases, and 11 bases had no gene match. The germline gives CDR1 LGHNT, CDR2 FRNRAP. DNA for the CDR3: TGTGCTAGTGGTTTTACTGTTCGGACAGGGGTCCCCTACGAGCAGTACTTC. Translation gives CASGFTVRTGVPYEQYF.

The chain has TRBV7-9 and TRBJ1-2; D remains unclear. This CDR3 is 14 amino acids long. In germline, CDR1 is SEHNR, CDR2 FQNEAQ (reference sequence). V was trimmed by 1 base and J by 6 bases, leaving 12 bases between them. CDR3 bases: TGTGCCAGCAGCTTAGTCGGGGTTGAACATGGCTACACCTTC. It encodes CASSLVGVEHGYTF.